This passage covers 32 T cell receptor beta chains from one sample sequenced in a study of early T cells in non-severe SARS-CoV-2 infection. MiXCR, applied by TCRdb to the 5' RACE reads, yields one record per CDR3 protein. The sample contains around 61,000 distinct CDR3 sequences, over 9.5% of which appear only once. Sequencing was carried out using whole blood. The receptors originated from an adult who was a healthcare worker with PCR-confirmed SARS-CoV-2 infection or an uninfected control (not recorded which).

The table lists this clonotype with a few counts. The V call is TRBV3-1, the J call TRBJ2-2; D could derive from TRBD1 or TRBD2 (5 bases each). Trimming shortened V by 6 bases and J by 6 bases, and 20 bases separated the two germline ends. This CDR3 has 16 residues. Germline V CDR1 and CDR2: LGHDT, YNNKEL (reference sequence). The CDR3 is CASRDLGTRDAGELFF. The CDR3 nucleotides read TGTGCCAGCAGGGATTTGGGAACCCGGGACGCCGGGGAGCTGTTTTTT.

This clonotype showed up many times. This sequence joins TRBV7-3 and TRBJ2-1; 7 positions match TRBD2. The CDR3 is made up of 16 amino acids. Per germline, CDR1 SGHTA and CDR2 FQGTGA. V lost 4 bases to trimming and J lost 2 bases; unmatched junction nucleotides: 8. The CDR3 loop is CASSYDQAGTYNEQFF. The CDR3 DNA reads as TGTGCCAGCAGCTATGATCAAGCGGGAACCTACAATGAGCAGTTCTTC.

About this clonotype: It may be a read error: a sequence one base away is much more abundant. CDR3 DNA: TGCAGCGTTGTCCACCGGCGGGTGACTGAAGCTTTCTTT. Its protein is CSVVHRRVTEAFF. The chain couples TRBV29-1 to TRBJ1-1; D not resolved. The CDR3 spans 13 residues. Germline V gene data show CDR1 as SQVTM and CDR2 as ANQGSEA. Trimming left V 4 bases short and J 5 bases short, with 14 bases between.

Relative to its sample, this clonotype is medium-sized. V usage is TRBV27 and J usage is TRBJ1-1; D possibly corresponds to TRBD1 (6 bases). This CDR3 comprises 16 residues. The V end lost 10 bases, the J end lost 4 bases, and 25 bases lay between the germline ends. CDR1 is MNHEY and CDR2 is SMNVEV in the germline V gene (reference sequence). CDR3 in amino acids: CATHTWGEQGSTEAFF. CDR3 DNA: TGTGCCACCCACACCTGGGGCGAACAGGGAAGCACTGAAGCTTTCTTT.

This clonotype was detected many times. The CDR3 DNA sequence: TGTGCCAGCTCCCTCACAGGGGATGGTGCCGGGGAGCTGTTTTTT. Translated, it gives CASSLTGDGAGELFF. The chain is built from TRBV18 and TRBJ2-2; TRBD1 agrees at 7 bases. Per germline, CDR1 KGHSH and CDR2 LQKENI. CDR3 length equals 15 residues. V lost 6 bases and J lost 6; bases outside the gene matches: 10.

The V and J genes are TRBV4-1 and TRBJ2-3; D perhaps matches TRBD2 (5 bases). V lost 1 base and J 4 bases, leaving 12 bases between the germline ends. The CDR3 runs 15 residues. Germline loops: CDR1 MGHRA, CDR2 YSYEKL. DNA of the CDR3: TGCGCCAGCAGCCAAGTGTCGGGAAGCCCAGATACGCAGTATTTT. Translated: CASSQVSGSPDTQYF.

The chain uses TRBV4-3 and TRBJ2-7; the D gene is possibly TRBD2 (7 bases). This CDR3 contains 16 residues. Germline V CDR1 and CDR2: LGHNA, YSLEER. Trimming left V 1 base short and J 4 bases short, with 17 bases between. CDR3 amino acids: CASSQAFMGGRYEQYF. CDR3 DNA: TGCGCCAGCAGCCAAGCATTCATGGGGGGGCGATACGAGCAGTACTTC.

The chain uses TRBV4-2 and TRBJ2-3; no firm D call. V lost 0 bases and J lost 5, with 12 bases in between. The germline CDR1 and CDR2 sequences are LGHNA and YNFKEQ. The CDR3 loop spans 15 amino acids. In nucleotides, the CDR3 is TGTGCCAGCAGCCAAGACCCGGGCAATCGAGATACGCAGTATTTT. Encoded protein: CASSQDPGNRDTQYF.

Here the CDR3 reads CASSPLAGGPYNEQFF. DNA for the CDR3: TGTGCCAGCAGTCCCTTAGCGGGAGGGCCCTACAATGAGCAGTTCTTC. V usage is TRBV6-5 and J usage is TRBJ2-1; 11 bases match TRBD2. Per germline, CDR1 MNHEY and CDR2 SVGAGI. This CDR3 region has 16 residues. Losses at the gene ends were 5 bases for V and 2 bases for J; bases not matched to a gene: 5.

The chain links TRBV14 to TRBJ2-3; D unclear. Per germline, CDR1 SGHDN and CDR2 FVKESK. Trimming removed 1 base from V and 2 bases from J, with 13 bases in between. The CDR3 spans 16 residues. CDR3 nucleotides: TGTGCCAGCAGCCAAGTCCCAATCCTACTCACAGATACGCAGTATTTT. Protein: CASSQVPILLTDTQYF.

This clonotype was counted between two and nine times. V gene TRBV12-3 or TRBV12-4 combines with J gene TRBJ2-7; TRBD2 is a possible D gene (6 bases). Trimming removed 4 bases at V and 3 bases at J, with 13 bases between. The CDR3 extends over 14 amino acids. The CDR3 loop reads CASSSSTRNYEQYF. DNA for the CDR3: TGTGCCAGCAGTTCCTCGACTAGGAACTACGAGCAGTACTTC.

This clonotype showed up many times. The chain joins TRBV7-3 to TRBJ2-5; no definite D call. Germline CDR1 and CDR2: SGHTA and FQGTGA. The CDR3 is made up of 14 amino acids. The ends were cut back, 2 bases at V and 2 bases at J, with 9 bases in the middle. CDR3 amino acids: CASSLAGGQETQYF. CDR3 bases: TGTGCCAGCAGCTTAGCCGGCGGACAAGAGACCCAGTACTTC.

This clonotype occurred many times. This sequence joins TRBV19 and TRBJ2-5; D uncertain. The CDR3 covers 15 residues. Per germline, CDR1 LNHDA and CDR2 SQIVND (reference sequence). V lost 5 bases, J lost 0 bases, and 13 bases lay in between. Here the CDR3 DNA reads TGTGCCAGTAGTGCCCGGGCGATAGACCAAGAGACCCAGTACTTC. Its translation: CASSARAIDQETQYF.

This clonotype showed up just a few times. The chain uses TRBV4-1 and TRBJ1-1; 8 nucleotides line up with TRBD1. The CDR3 consists of 15 residues. CDR1 and CDR2 from the germline V gene are MGHRA and YSYEKL. Germline trimming cut 0 bases from V and 5 bases from J; bases unmatched to any gene: 5. The CDR3 nucleotides are TGCGCCAGCAGCCAAGATAGGGGACAGGCTACTGAAGCTTTCTTT. Amino acids: CASSQDRGQATEAFF.

This clonotype was seen ten or more times. This chain links TRBV6-2 or TRBV6-3 with TRBJ2-7; D not certain. Trimming stripped 0 bases from V and 6 bases from J, with 9 bases between. This CDR3 is built from 13 residues. CDR1 MNHEY and CDR2 SVGEGT come from the germline V gene. The CDR3 bases are TGTGCCAGCAGTTACTCGAAGGATCTCGAGCAGTACTTC. Its translation: CASSYSKDLEQYF.

This clonotype was counted many times. This CDR3 reads CASSLPRTSGSSADTQYF. The DNA of the CDR3 is TGTGCCAGCAGCTTGCCACGGACTAGCGGGAGTTCCGCAGATACGCAGTATTTT. The V gene is TRBV5-4, the J gene TRBJ2-3; TRBD2 aligns across 13 bases. The germline V gene encodes CDR1 SGHNT and CDR2 YYREEE (reference sequence). V lost 1 base to trimming and J lost 4 bases; unmatched junction nucleotides: 9. The CDR3 is 18 amino acids.

This chain connects TRBV6-2 or TRBV6-3 to TRBJ2-1; 8 nucleotides align to TRBD2. Germline V gene sequence: CDR1 MNHEY, CDR2 SVGEGT. CDR3 size: 15 residues. The V gene end was trimmed by 4 bases and the J gene end by 4 bases; junction bases not matched to a gene: 6. CDR3 residues: CASSWRLAHYNEQFF. The CDR3 DNA is TGTGCCAGCAGTTGGCGACTAGCGCATTACAATGAGCAGTTCTTC.

This clonotype occurred a few times. The V and J genes are TRBV5-1 and TRBJ2-2, with D hard to call. This CDR3 spans 12 amino acids. Trimming stripped 7 bases from V and 3 bases from J, with 7 bases between. CDR1 is SGHRS and CDR2 is YFSETQ in the germline V gene. CDR3 sequence (DNA): TGCGCCAGCGGAAGAGACACCGGGGAGCTGTTTTTT. This translates into CASGRDTGELFF. Based on the CDR3 plus reference TRBV5-1 and TRBJ2-2, the full variable domain is KAGVTQTPRYLIKTRGQQVTLSCSPISGHRSVSWYQQTPGQGLQFLFEYFSETQRNKGNFPGRFSGRQFSNSRSEMNVSTLELGDSALYLCASGRDTGELFFGEGSRLTVL.

This clonotype showed up many times. The gene calls are TRBV7-3 and TRBJ2-7, with a tentative D call TRBD1 (5 bases). V gave up 5 bases and J gave up 5 bases, with 16 bases separating them. The CDR3 consists of 14 residues. The germline gives CDR1 SGHTA, CDR2 FQGTGA. The CDR3 nucleotides read TGTGCCAGCAGCATACCTGGGAAAGGGGACGAGCAGTACTTC. As protein: CASSIPGKGDEQYF. The variable domain in full, with the rest retrieved from reference TRBV7-3 and TRBJ2-7, is GAGVSQTPSNKVTEKGKYVELRCDPISGHTALYWYRQSLGQGPEFLIYFQGTGAADDSGLPNDRFFAVRPEGSVSTLKIQRTERGDSAVYLCASSIPGKGDEQYFGPGTRLTVT.

CDR3 residues: CASSQDSPSSSYNEQFF. CDR3 coding DNA: TGCGCCAGCAGCCAAGATTCGCCGAGTAGCTCCTACAATGAGCAGTTCTTC. The V gene is TRBV4-1, the J gene TRBJ2-1; D not certain. Germline lookup yields CDR1 MGHRA and CDR2 YSYEKL. V was clipped by 0 bases and J by 0 bases, with 12 bases between them. The CDR3 is 17 residues long.

This clonotype showed up many times. This rearrangement joins TRBV5-1 to TRBJ2-3, with D maybe TRBD2 (6 bases). Trimming removed 0 bases at V and 2 bases at J, with 13 bases between. Germline CDR1 SGHRS, CDR2 YFSETQ. The CDR3 runs to 16 residues. The CDR3 here is CASSLAGVSLTDTQYF. CDR3 sequence (DNA): TGCGCCAGCAGCTTGGCGGGGGTCTCTCTCACAGATACGCAGTATTTT.

This clonotype was seen ten or more times. This rearrangement joins TRBV20-1 to TRBJ2-7, with 9 bases that match TRBD2. CDR1 is DFQATT, CDR2 SNEGSKA, per germline (reference sequence). Trimming cost V 4 bases and J 1 base; bases outside gene matches: 11. The CDR3 contains 16 residues. The CDR3 sequence: CSAKGLASTLSYEQYF. The DNA of the CDR3 is TGCAGTGCTAAAGGACTAGCGAGCACGCTATCCTACGAGCAGTACTTC.

This clonotype was seen at least ten times. The gene calls are TRBV6-6 and TRBJ1-2; tentative D call: TRBD1 (5 bases). There are 13 residues in the CDR3. Germline CDR1 MNHNY, CDR2 SVGAGI (reference sequence). Trimming pared 0 bases from V and 8 bases from J, leaving 10 bases between. CDR3 in DNA: TGTGCCAGCAGTTACTCTGCAGGGATCGGCTACACCTTC. Its translation is CASSYSAGIGYTF.

This clonotype has a count of ten or more. The J gene is TRBJ2-1, the V gene TRBV19; TRBD2 matches at 14 bases. In germline, CDR1 is LNHDA, CDR2 SQIVND (reference sequence). The CDR3 is made up of 16 amino acids. The junction had 7 bases not matched to a gene; V was cut back by 6 bases and J by 6 bases. The CDR3 loop is CASRGLAGVVVNEQFF. The CDR3 DNA reads TGTGCCAGTAGGGGACTAGCGGGAGTAGTAGTCAATGAGCAGTTCTTC. The whole variable domain, remainder taken from reference TRBV19 and TRBJ2-1, is DGGITQSPKYLFRKEGQNVTLSCEQNLNHDAMYWYRQDPGQGLRLIYYSQIVNDFQKGDIAEGYSVSREKKESFPLTVTSAQKNPTAFYLCASRGLAGVVVNEQFFGPGTRLTVL.

This clonotype was counted ten times or more. This rearrangement joins TRBV6-6 to TRBJ1-5, with unresolved D. The germline V gene encodes CDR1 MNHNY and CDR2 SVGAGI (reference sequence). CDR3 size: 15 residues. The V and J ends lost 7 bases and 2 bases respectively, with 15 bases between them. CDR3 protein: CASTYGRGGNQPQHF. CDR3 nucleotides: TGTGCCAGCACCTACGGGCGCGGTGGCAATCAGCCCCAGCATTTT.

This clonotype was observed at least ten times. The genes are TRBV11-1 and TRBJ2-2; D not certain. CDR1 and CDR2 from the germline V gene are SGHAT and FQDESV (reference sequence). The V and J ends lost 0 bases and 4 bases respectively, with 6 bases between them. The CDR3 has 14 residues. In nucleotides, the CDR3 is TGTGCCAGCAGCTTAGCTGCGTTCACCGGGGAGCTGTTTTTT. It codes for CASSLAAFTGELFF.

The gene calls are TRBV5-1 and TRBJ2-7; the match to TRBD1 covers 10 bases. Trimming cost V 1 base and J 3 bases; bases outside gene matches: 4. Germline V gene data show CDR1 as SGHRS and CDR2 as YFSETQ. The CDR3 totals 15 residues. This CDR3 reads CASSLRTGGFYEQYF. Here the CDR3 DNA reads TGCGCCAGCAGCTTGAGGACAGGGGGTTTCTACGAGCAGTACTTC.

V usage is TRBV25-1 and J usage is TRBJ2-7; TRBD2 matches 9 bases. CDR3 length: 13 amino acids. CDR1 MGHDK and CDR2 SYGVNS come from the germline V gene. J lost 11 bases, V lost 6 bases, and 11 bases had no gene match. The CDR3 region has the DNA TGTGCCAGCAGGGCCTCAGCGGGAGGCTTCAAGTACTTC. The encoded protein is CASRASAGGFKYF.

This clonotype was found a few times. The chain combines TRBV5-6 with TRBJ2-5; D might be TRBD2 (6 bases). The CDR3 loop spans 16 amino acids. Germline assignment: CDR1 SGHDT and CDR2 YYEEEE. V gave up 4 bases and J gave up 0 bases, with 16 bases separating them. The CDR3 region is CASSRPGLSYQETQYF. The CDR3 DNA reads as TGTGCCAGCAGCAGACCGGGACTTAGCTACCAAGAGACCCAGTACTTC.

This clonotype was observed a handful of times. The chain has TRBV4-1 and TRBJ1-5, with a tentative D call TRBD1 (5 bases). In germline, CDR1 is MGHRA, CDR2 YSYEKL. The V gene lost 4 bases and the J gene lost 5 bases, with 21 bases spanning the gap. CDR3 length: 17 residues. The CDR3 bases are TGCGCCAGCAGCCCCCGAAACCTCCAGCAGGGAGATCAGCCCCAGCATTTT. Its translation is CASSPRNLQQGDQPQHF.

This clonotype was detected ten times or more. The chain joins TRBV5-8 to TRBJ2-4; 7 bases align to TRBD1. After removal of 4 bases from V and 8 bases from J, the junction contained 9 bases not matched to a gene. This CDR3 has 14 residues. Germline values: CDR1 SGHTS, CDR2 YDEGEE. For the CDR3, the DNA is TGTGCCAGCAGCCAGGGACAGATGGGTGACATTCAGTACTTC. Translating gives CASSQGQMGDIQYF. The full variable domain, with the rest looked up from reference TRBV5-8 and TRBJ2-4, is EAGVTQSPTHLIKTRGQQATLRCSPISGHTSVYWYQQALGLGLQFLLWYDEGEERNRGNFPPRFSGRQFPNYSSELNVNALELEDSALYLCASSQGQMGDIQYFGAGTRLSVL.

Turning to this clonotype: This may come from a read error, since a much larger clone is one base off. V and J are TRBV12-3 or TRBV12-4 and TRBJ1-2; D unclear. This CDR3 is built from 13 residues. The CDR3 DNA sequence: TGTGCCAGCAGTTTATCGGAGCACTATGGCCACACCTTC. Its translation is CASSLSEHYGHTF.